This passage covers 8 T cell receptor beta chains from one sample sequenced in a study of control samples from healthy donors and cancer patients. Only in-frame clones appear in the TCRdb table, and some are missing; sequencing was by immunoSEQ multiplex PCR. This sample has approximately 26,000 clones, with approximately 78% found just once. Input material: PBMCs. Source of these receptors: a man between 60 and 70 years old with colorectal cancer.

V gene TRBV2 combines with J gene TRBJ2-3; TRBD2 matches at 12 bases. CDR1 is SNHLY and CDR2 is FYNNEI in the germline V gene. With V trimmed by 7 bases and J by 6 bases, 11 bases remained unmatched. CDR3 length: 16 amino acids. This CDR3 is CASNLVATSGGDTQYF. CDR3 in DNA: TGTGCCAGCAATCTTGTGGCGACTAGCGGGGGTGATACGCAGTATTTT.

V is TRBV7-9 and J is TRBJ1-1; D gene uncertain. The CDR3 has 13 residues. CDR1 and CDR2 (germline): SEHNR, FQNEAQ (reference sequence). V dropped 1 base and J dropped 1 base, with 4 bases sitting between them. The CDR3 DNA sequence: TGTGCCAGCAGCTTAGGACGGAACACTGAAGCTTTCTTT. It specifies CASSLGRNTEAFF.

This clone has just a few counts. The chain uses TRBV6-2 or TRBV6-3 and TRBJ2-3; either TRBD1 or TRBD2 may supply D (6 bases each). Germline CDR1 reads MNHEY; CDR2 reads SVGEGT. The CDR3 contains 16 residues. V was trimmed by 2 bases and J by 5 bases, leaving 17 bases between them. The CDR3 spells CASSYLFGGQKDTQYF. The DNA for the CDR3 is TGTGCCAGCAGTTACCTGTTCGGGGGCCAGAAAGATACGCAGTATTTT.

The J gene is TRBJ2-7, the V gene TRBV10-2, with 7 bases aligning to TRBD2. Germline V lookup: CDR1 WSHSY, CDR2 SAAADI. J was trimmed by 1 base and V by 11 bases; bases with no gene match: 8. The CDR3 totals 13 residues. The DNA for the CDR3 is TGCGCCGTCGTGAGCGGGGTTTCCTACGAGCAGTACTTC. Protein sequence: CAVVSGVSYEQYF.

The chain uses TRBV30 and TRBJ1-2; D gene ambiguous. Germline CDR1 reads GTSNPN; CDR2 reads SVGIG (reference sequence). Trimming took off 8 bases at V and 1 base at J, with 8 bases between the two ends. This CDR3 contains 11 residues. The CDR3 reads CASTLNYGYTF. Written as DNA, the CDR3 is TGTGCCAGCACACTTAACTATGGCTACACCTTC.

V and J are TRBV25-1 and TRBJ2-3, with 7 bases that match TRBD2. The CDR3 covers 16 residues. With 4 bases clipped from V and 2 bases from J, the junction kept 9 bases outside the gene matches. The germline gives CDR1 MGHDK, CDR2 SYGVNS. This CDR3 is CASSVGTTYNTDTQYF. The CDR3 DNA is TGTGCCAGCAGTGTGGGGACTACCTATAACACAGATACGCAGTATTTT.

This chain connects TRBV5-1 to TRBJ2-3; the D gene is possibly TRBD2 (7 bases). V dropped 3 bases and J dropped 5 bases, with 22 bases sitting between them. The CDR3 is 17 residues long. Germline lookup yields CDR1 SGHRS and CDR2 YFSETQ. The CDR3 DNA is TGCGCCAGCAGCTGGGGGTTCGGGGGGCCGACCGGAGATACGCAGTATTTT. Translation: CASSWGFGGPTGDTQYF.

The chain has TRBV4-1 and TRBJ1-2; 11 bases match TRBD1. The CDR3 is made up of 16 amino acids. CDR1 and CDR2 from the germline V gene are MGHRA and YSYEKL. The trim removed 4 bases at V and 2 bases at J, leaving 6 bases unmatched. CDR3 sequence reads: CASSPNGQGANYGYTF. The CDR3, as DNA: TGCGCCAGCAGCCCAAACGGACAGGGGGCGAACTATGGCTACACCTTC.